This TCR beta chain was retrieved from a study of OX40 agonist ivuxolimab in advanced cancers. The CDR3 length is 14 residues. V was pared by 6 bases and J by 0 bases, with 11 bases between. CDR1 and CDR2 (germline): MNHEY, SMNVEV (reference sequence). This clone showed up just once. TCRdb's table, derived via immunoSEQ multiplex PCR, lists solely in-frame clones and lacks some. Here the sample spans roughly 40,000 clones, 75% to 90% being singletons. The chain uses TRBV27 and TRBJ1-1, with D possibly TRBD1 on 5 matching bases. The specimen was CD4+ or CD8+ T cells sorted from blood, collected in a trial of the OX40 agonist ivuxolimab. This clonotype originated in an adult with an advanced solid tumor such as melanoma, head and neck, liver or kidney cancer. The CDR3 spells CASRTGPMNTEAFF. The CDR3 DNA reads as TGTGCCAGCAGAACGGGGCCAATGAACACTGAAGCTTTCTTT.